One and the same sample provided the 25 T cell receptor beta chains below, sequenced in a study of blood T cell repertoires in COVID-19. Clones were sequenced by immunoSEQ multiplex PCR, and TCRdb holds only the in-frame ones, with some missing. The table has 110,000 to 150,000 clones, around 80% seen once. What was sequenced was peripheral blood. The receptor set was obtained from a woman aged 50 to 60 with acute or convalescent COVID-19.

CDR3 sequence reads: CASRLTTENTEAFF. The CDR3 DNA follows: TGTGCCAGCAGGCTAACCACAGAAAACACTGAAGCTTTCTTT. The chain employs TRBV7-9 and TRBJ1-1; no clear D. There are 14 residues in the CDR3. Looked up from germline, CDR1 is SEHNR and CDR2 is FQNEAQ (reference sequence). V lost 6 bases and J 2 bases, leaving 13 bases between the germline ends. Combining the CDR3 with reference TRBV7-9 and TRBJ1-1 gives the whole variable domain DTGVSQNPRHKITKRGQNVTFRCDPISEHNRLYWYRQTLGQGPEFLTYFQNEAQLEKSRLLSDRFSAERPKGSFSTLEIQRTEQGDSAMYLCASRLTTENTEAFFGQGTRLTVV.

The V and J genes are TRBV5-1 and TRBJ2-1; 12 bases are a match to TRBD2. CDR3 size: 16 residues. In germline, CDR1 is SGHRS, CDR2 YFSETQ. With 1 base clipped from V and 2 bases from J, the junction kept 1 base outside the gene matches. CDR3 bases: TGCGCCAGCAGCTTGACTAGCGGGGGGACCTACAATGAGCAGTTCTTC. It encodes CASSLTSGGTYNEQFF. Full variable domain (remainder filled in from reference TRBV5-1 and TRBJ2-1): KAGVTQTPRYLIKTRGQQVTLSCSPISGHRSVSWYQQTPGQGLQFLFEYFSETQRNKGNFPGRFSGRQFSNSRSEMNVSTLELGDSALYLCASSLTSGGTYNEQFFGPGTRLTVL.

The gene calls are TRBV2 and TRBJ1-2; D is undetermined. With 3 bases removed from V and 1 base from J, the gap between germline ends came to 12 bases. The germline gives CDR1 SNHLY, CDR2 FYNNEI. The CDR3 length is 15 residues. The CDR3 here is CASSDMTSLNYGYTF. CDR3 in DNA: TGTGCCAGCAGTGACATGACAAGCCTTAACTATGGCTACACCTTC. Using reference TRBV2 and TRBJ1-2 for the parts outside the CDR3, the full variable domain is EPEVTQTPSHQVTQMGQEVILRCVPISNHLYFYWYRQILGQKVEFLVSFYNNEISEKSEIFDDQFSVERPDGSNFTLKIRSTKLEDSAMYFCASSDMTSLNYGYTFGSGTRLTVV.

This rearrangement joins TRBV7-2 to TRBJ1-3; TRBD1 matches at 8 bases. This CDR3 has 18 residues. The germline CDR1 and CDR2 sequences are SGHTA and FQGNSA. V shed 3 bases and J 1 base; nucleotides not matched to a gene: 11. The CDR3 DNA is TGTGCCAGCAGCTTCACAGGGGGAGGTTTTCATTCTGGAAACACCATATATTTT. Its translation: CASSFTGGGFHSGNTIYF.

V is TRBV4-3 and J is TRBJ1-3, with D maybe TRBD1 (5 bases). V lost 5 bases, J lost 0 bases, and 17 bases lay in between. The CDR3 covers 17 residues. Germline V lookup: CDR1 LGHNA, CDR2 YSLEER. The chain's CDR3 is CASSANGTASSGNTIYF. The CDR3 nucleotides read TGCGCCAGCAGCGCTAACGGGACTGCCAGCTCTGGAAACACCATATATTTT.

This rearrangement joins TRBV10-3 to TRBJ2-3; 10 bases map to TRBD2. The CDR3 totals 13 residues. CDR1 and CDR2 from the germline V gene are ENHRY and SYGVKD. V was clipped by 11 bases and J by 6 bases; unmatched bases: 8. The CDR3 nucleotides are TGTGCCGCCTCCGGGACTAGCGCGGATACGCAGTATTTT. Translated, it gives CAASGTSADTQYF.

This chain connects TRBV9 to TRBJ2-1; 14 positions match TRBD2. The CDR3 contains 18 residues. The V gene end was trimmed by 4 bases and the J gene end by 5 bases; junction bases not matched to a gene: 11. Germline V gives CDR1 SGDLS, CDR2 YYNGEE. The CDR3 here is CASSPTISGLAGDNEQFF. DNA for the CDR3: TGTGCCAGCAGCCCAACCATTTCGGGACTAGCGGGGGACAATGAGCAGTTCTTC.

The chain couples TRBV7-8 to TRBJ1-1; TRBD1 might be the D (5 bases). This CDR3 has 14 residues. Germline loops: CDR1 SGHVS, CDR2 FQNEAQ. Trimming stripped 3 bases from V and 5 bases from J, with 13 bases between. The CDR3 region is CASSLGGWDTEAFF. CDR3 nucleotide sequence: TGTGCCAGCAGCTTGGGGGGATGGGATACTGAAGCTTTCTTT.

This clone is a singleton in its sample. The CDR3 here is CASSLVRTSLNEQFF. The CDR3 DNA sequence: TGTGCCAGCAGCTTGGTCCGGACTAGCCTCAATGAGCAGTTCTTC. The chain employs TRBV7-2 and TRBJ2-1, with 8 bases fitting TRBD2. Trimming took 3 bases from V and 6 from J; bases not matched to a gene: 7. This CDR3 has 15 amino acids. Germline V lookup: CDR1 SGHTA, CDR2 FQGNSA.

CDR3 residues: CASSTLDLVGGGSPLHF. CDR3 nucleotide sequence: TGTGCCAGTAGTACCCTGGACCTGGTCGGAGGAGGTTCACCCCTCCACTTT. The chain uses TRBV19 and TRBJ1-6, with D unclear. The V gene lost 4 bases and the J gene lost 9 bases, with 22 bases spanning the gap. CDR3 length: 17 residues. Germline CDR1 reads LNHDA; CDR2 reads SQIVND (reference sequence).

V gene TRBV19 combines with J gene TRBJ1-5; perhaps TRBD1 as D (6 bases). CDR1 LNHDA and CDR2 SQIVND come from the germline V gene (reference sequence). V was clipped by 6 bases and J by 0 bases, with 15 bases between them. The CDR3 loop spans 16 amino acids. This chain's CDR3 is CASRLTLRGSNQPQHF. In nucleotides, the CDR3 is TGTGCCAGTAGACTTACACTCAGGGGTAGCAATCAGCCCCAGCATTTT.

This chain connects TRBV11-1 to TRBJ2-5; weak D call: TRBD1 (6 bases). CDR3 length: 13 amino acids. Deletions cut 5 bases from V and 5 bases from J, with 12 bases between. Germline assignment: CDR1 SGHAT and CDR2 FQDESV (reference sequence). As DNA, the CDR3 is TGTGCCAGCAGCACTACAGGGATGGAGACCCAGTACTTC. The encoded protein is CASSTTGMETQYF.

This chain links TRBV3-1 (or the pseudogene TRBV3-2) with TRBJ1-2; tentatively, D is TRBD1 (5 bases). CDR1 and CDR2 from the germline V gene are LGHDT and YNNKEL (reference sequence). CDR3 length equals 15 residues. Trimming took 4 bases from V and 1 from J, leaving 13 bases between them. The CDR3 sequence is CASSLWGGDNYGYTF. In DNA, the CDR3 is TGTGCCAGCAGCCTTTGGGGCGGGGATAACTATGGCTACACCTTC.

In its sample, this clone was seen once. The chain recombines TRBV9 with TRBJ2-2; TRBD2 matches at 10 bases. Germline CDR1 SGDLS, CDR2 YYNGEE. The CDR3 has 16 residues. The ends lost 0 bases at V and 6 bases at J; junction bases unmatched: 5. CDR3 region: CASSVVSSGGAGELFF. CDR3 in DNA: TGTGCCAGCAGCGTAGTTTCCAGCGGGGGGGCCGGGGAGCTGTTTTTT.

The chain uses TRBV28 and TRBJ2-2; TRBD2 matches at 7 bases. The CDR3 length is 19 residues. CDR1 is MDHEN, CDR2 SYDVKM, per germline. V trimming: 1 base; J trimming: 4 bases; junction bases outside the gene matches: 15. CDR3 DNA sequence: TGTGCCAGCAGTTTATACCCCGGGGGGAGGTTAATGAGCACCGGGGAGCTGTTTTTT. It translates to CASSLYPGGRLMSTGELFF.

This chain joins TRBV7-8 and TRBJ1-1; D remains unclear. This CDR3 comprises 13 residues. Germline V gene lookup returns CDR1 SGHVS and CDR2 FQNEAQ. Trimming removed 3 bases from V and 6 bases from J, with 11 bases in between. As DNA, the CDR3 is TGTGCCAGCAGCTTCCCGGGAATGGCTGAAGCTTTCTTT. Translation: CASSFPGMAEAFF. The whole variable domain, filled in from reference TRBV7-8 and TRBJ1-1, reads GAGVSQSPRYKVAKRGQDVALRCDPISGHVSLFWYQQALGQGPEFLTYFQNEAQLDKSGLPSDRFFAERPEGSVSTLKIQRTQQEDSAVYLCASSFPGMAEAFFGQGTRLTVV.

This sequence joins TRBV7-9 and TRBJ2-7; 8 nucleotides align to TRBD1. Germline V gene lookup returns CDR1 SEHNR and CDR2 FQNEAQ (reference sequence). The trim removed 5 bases at V and 4 bases at J, leaving 10 bases unmatched. This CDR3 has 15 amino acids. Written as DNA, the CDR3 is TGTGCCAGCAGCCTACAGGGGGGAGGAGAGTACGAGCAGTACTTC. Encoded protein: CASSLQGGGEYEQYF.

The V and J genes are TRBV7-2 and TRBJ2-1; 7 bases match TRBD1. J was trimmed by 2 bases and V by 6 bases; bases with no gene match: 7. The CDR3 contains 15 residues. Germline CDR1 SGHTA, CDR2 FQGNSA. This CDR3 reads CASSLQGLTYNEQFF. CDR3 bases: TGTGCCAGCAGTTTACAGGGGCTGACCTACAATGAGCAGTTCTTC.

This clone appeared a few times. The CDR3 coding sequence is TGCAGCGTTGAACTTAACTCACAGGGTCGCGCCTACAATGAGCAGTTCTTC. Translation: CSVELNSQGRAYNEQFF. The genes are TRBV29-1 and TRBJ2-1; weak D call: TRBD1 (6 bases). V dropped 2 bases and J dropped 2 bases, with 19 bases sitting between them. Germline V CDR1 and CDR2: SQVTM, ANQGSEA. This CDR3 contains 17 residues.

The CDR3 loop is CASSLDPGYNEKLFF. The CDR3 nucleotides read TGTGCCAGCAGCTTAGACCCAGGGTACAATGAAAAACTGTTTTTT. This chain links TRBV7-2 with TRBJ1-4; tentatively, D is TRBD1 (5 bases). From germline, CDR1 is SGHTA and CDR2 FQGNSA. There are 15 residues in the CDR3. Trimming took 1 base from V and 5 from J, leaving 11 bases between them.

On this clone: One end of the junction fails to match germline, which may point to a read error. The CDR3 loop is CASSLAGGTGELFF. In DNA, the CDR3 is TGTGCCAGCAGCCTAGCGGGGGGCACCGGGGAGCTGTTTTTT. The gene calls are TRBV7-9 and TRBJ2-2; 11 bases align to TRBD2. This CDR3 is 14 amino acids long. Germline V gene lookup returns CDR1 SEHNR and CDR2 FQNEAQ (reference sequence). The complete variable domain, with remaining parts taken from reference TRBV7-9 and TRBJ2-2, reads DTGVSQNPRHKITKRGQNVTFRCDPISEHNRLYWYRQTLGQGPEFLTYFQNEAQLEKSRLLSDRFSAERPKGSFSTLEIQRTEQGDSAMYLCASSLAGGTGELFFGEGSRLTVL.

This chain links TRBV20-1 with TRBJ2-6; TRBD1 is a possible D gene (5 bases). Looked up from germline, CDR1 is DFQATT and CDR2 is SNEGSKA (reference sequence). The V end was cut by 6 bases, the J end by 2 bases, with 23 bases between. The CDR3 is made up of 18 amino acids. The chain's CDR3 is CSASEWTTPGTGANVLTF. DNA for the CDR3: TGCAGTGCCAGTGAATGGACAACCCCTGGGACTGGGGCCAACGTCCTGACTTTC.

This chain uses TRBV10-3 with TRBJ1-3; 12 bases line up with TRBD1. Trimming removed 8 bases from V and 0 bases from J; junction bases left unmatched: 5. There are 16 residues in the CDR3. CDR1 ENHRY and CDR2 SYGVKD come from the germline V gene. CDR3 nucleotide sequence: TGTGCCATCTCTGGGACAGGGGGCGTCTCTGGAAACACCATATATTTT. Its protein product is CAISGTGGVSGNTIYF.

The chain combines TRBV27 with TRBJ2-7; 7 positions match TRBD1. The ends lost 9 bases at V and 5 bases at J; junction bases unmatched: 7. CDR3 length: 12 residues. Germline V gene data show CDR1 as MNHEY and CDR2 as SMNVEV (reference sequence). The CDR3 DNA reads as TGTGCCAGTTGGGACAGCCCCCACGAGCAGTACTTC. Encoded protein: CASWDSPHEQYF.

The chain uses TRBV18 and TRBJ2-1; 9 nucleotides line up with TRBD1. V lost 3 bases to trimming and J lost 8 bases; unmatched junction nucleotides: 8. CDR1 is KGHSH and CDR2 is LQKENI in the germline V gene. The CDR3 loop spans 15 amino acids. CDR3 amino acids: CASSPGGQGRDEQFF. The DNA of the CDR3 is TGTGCCAGCTCACCGGGGGGACAGGGTCGGGATGAGCAGTTCTTC.